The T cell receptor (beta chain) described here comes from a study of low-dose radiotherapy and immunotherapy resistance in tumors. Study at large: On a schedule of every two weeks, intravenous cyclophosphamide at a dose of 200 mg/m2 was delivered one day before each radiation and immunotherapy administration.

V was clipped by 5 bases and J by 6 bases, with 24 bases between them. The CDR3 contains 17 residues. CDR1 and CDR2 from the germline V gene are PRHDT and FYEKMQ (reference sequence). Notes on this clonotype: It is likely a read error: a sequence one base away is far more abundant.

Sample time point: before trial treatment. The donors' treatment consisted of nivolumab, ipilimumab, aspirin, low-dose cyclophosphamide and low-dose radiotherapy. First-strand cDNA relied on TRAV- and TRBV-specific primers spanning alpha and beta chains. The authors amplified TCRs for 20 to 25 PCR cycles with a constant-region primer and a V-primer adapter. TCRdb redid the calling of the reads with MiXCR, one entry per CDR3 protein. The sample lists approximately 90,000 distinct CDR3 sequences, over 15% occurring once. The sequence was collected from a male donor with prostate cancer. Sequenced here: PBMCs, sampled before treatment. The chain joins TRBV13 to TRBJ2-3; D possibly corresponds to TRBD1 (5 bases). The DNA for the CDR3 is TGTGCCAGCAGCGCGTGTGGGGCGGACCGAATCTCGGATACGCAGTATTTT. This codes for CASSACGADRISDTQYF.